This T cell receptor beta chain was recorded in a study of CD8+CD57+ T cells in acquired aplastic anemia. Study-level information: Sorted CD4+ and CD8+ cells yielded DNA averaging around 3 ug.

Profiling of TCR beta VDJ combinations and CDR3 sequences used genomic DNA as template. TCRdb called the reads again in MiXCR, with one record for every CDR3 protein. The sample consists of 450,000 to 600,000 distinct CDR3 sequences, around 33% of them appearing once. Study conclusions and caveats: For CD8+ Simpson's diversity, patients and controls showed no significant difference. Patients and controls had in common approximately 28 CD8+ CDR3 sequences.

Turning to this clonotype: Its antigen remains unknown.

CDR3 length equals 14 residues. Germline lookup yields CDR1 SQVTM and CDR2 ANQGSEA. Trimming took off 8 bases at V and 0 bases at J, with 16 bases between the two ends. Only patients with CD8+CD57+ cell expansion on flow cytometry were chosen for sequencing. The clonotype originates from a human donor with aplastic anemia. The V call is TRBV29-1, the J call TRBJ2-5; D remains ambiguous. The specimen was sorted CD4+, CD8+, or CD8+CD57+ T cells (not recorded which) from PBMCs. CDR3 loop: CSFSGLGYQETQYF. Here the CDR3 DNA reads TGCAGCTTTTCGGGTCTGGGGTACCAAGAGACCCAGTACTTC.